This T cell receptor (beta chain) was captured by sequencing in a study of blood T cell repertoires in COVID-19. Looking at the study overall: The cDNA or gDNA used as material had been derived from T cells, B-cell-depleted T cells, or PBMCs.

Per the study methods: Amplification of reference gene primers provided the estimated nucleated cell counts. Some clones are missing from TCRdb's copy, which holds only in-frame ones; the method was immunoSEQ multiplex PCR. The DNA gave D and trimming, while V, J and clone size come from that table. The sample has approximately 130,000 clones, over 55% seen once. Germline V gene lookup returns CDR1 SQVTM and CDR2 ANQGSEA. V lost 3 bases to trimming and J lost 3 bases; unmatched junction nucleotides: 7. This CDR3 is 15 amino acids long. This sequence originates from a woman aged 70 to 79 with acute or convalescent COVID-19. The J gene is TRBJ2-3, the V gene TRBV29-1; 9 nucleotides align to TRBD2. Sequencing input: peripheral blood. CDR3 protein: CSVESASGITDTQYF. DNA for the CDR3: TGCAGCGTTGAGTCTGCTAGCGGGATAACAGATACGCAGTATTTT.